These T cell receptor beta chains were read from a single sample in a study. TCRdb re-called the RT-PCR reads with MiXCR, one entry per CDR3 protein. The sample consists of about 680,000 distinct CDR3 sequences, approximately 15% of them appearing once. Sequencing was carried out using memory CD4+ T cells from blood. The origin of the receptors is a female donor in good health, serving as a healthy control. Both conserved end residues are part of each CDR3. D genes are given only for firm matches. Clone sizes are given selectively: once, few, many, or a class where the clone is expanded.

>-|few|TRBV27|TRBJ2-7
CASGTMIRGHEQYF
TGTGCCAGCGGAACCATGATCAGGGGCCACGAGCAGTACTTC
>-|few|TRBV28|TRBJ2-3
CASSLSGPPDTQYF
TGTGCCAGCAGTTTGTCGGGACCCCCAGATACGCAGTATTTT
>-|-|TRBV7-6|TRBJ2-2
CASSSTQGSGELFF
TGTGCCAGCAGCTCTACCCAGGGTTCCGGGGAGCTGTTTTTT
>-|-|TRBV25-1|TRBJ2-5
CASSGHDKETQYF
TGTGCCAGCAGCGGACATGACAAAGAGACCCAGTACTTC
>-|few|TRBV5-1|TRBJ1-2
CASSFKGEYGYTF
TGCGCCAGCAGCTTTAAAGGGGAATATGGCTACACCTTC
>TRBD2|many|TRBV7-9|TRBJ2-4
CASSPSLGLAGEMSKNIQYF
TGTGCCAGCAGCCCGAGTTTGGGACTAGCGGGAGAAATGAGCAAAAACATTCAGTACTTC
>TRBD1|few|TRBV20-1|TRBJ1-6
CSARRTGGSYNSPLHF
TGCAGTGCTAGACGGACAGGGGGCTCCTATAATTCACCCCTCCACTTT
>TRBD1|few|TRBV29-1|TRBJ2-3
CSDLKDRGLTDTQYF
TGCAGCGATCTCAAGGACAGGGGGCTTACAGATACGCAGTATTTT
>-|few|TRBV6-2/TRBV6-3|TRBJ1-1
CASSYIGGAFF
TGTGCCAGCAGTTACATAGGGGGAGCTTTCTTT
>-|few|TRBV28|TRBJ2-5
CASSLSAGTGESPQYF
TGTGCCAGCAGTCTATCCGCCGGGACGGGGGAGAGTCCCCAGTACTTC
>-|-|TRBV7-9|TRBJ1-5
CASSPQYSNQPQHF
TGTGCCAGCAGCCCTCAGTATAGCAATCAGCCCCAGCATTTT
>-|many|TRBV7-9|TRBJ2-3
CASSFRGLASSDTQYF
TGTGCCAGCAGCTTTCGCGGTTTGGCTAGCTCGGATACGCAGTATTTT
>-|-|TRBV21-1|TRBJ2-1
CASSKVLESYNEQFF
TGTGCCAGCAGCAAAGTACTGGAGTCCTACAATGAGCAGTTCTTC
>TRBD1|-|TRBV18|TRBJ1-2
CASSPPTGERGYTF
TGTGCCAGCTCACCACCGACAGGGGAAAGGGGCTACACCTTC
>-|-|TRBV7-2|TRBJ2-5
CASSLTMSQETQYF
TGTGCCAGCAGCTTGACCATGAGCCAAGAGACCCAGTACTTC
>-|many|TRBV20-1|TRBJ2-5
CSAWSGWETQYF
TGCAGTGCGTGGTCGGGCTGGGAGACCCAGTACTTC
>-|many|TRBV5-5|TRBJ2-7
CASTTLLEGADEQYF
TGTGCCAGCACCACCTTGTTGGAGGGGGCCGACGAGCAGTACTTC
>-|-|TRBV25-1|TRBJ1-3
CASSRGARGDTIYF
TGTGCCAGCAGTCGGGGGGCGCGAGGGGACACCATATATTTT
>TRBD1|many|TRBV12-3/TRBV12-4|TRBJ2-3
CASTHGQGAIGDTQYF
TGTGCCAGCACCCATGGACAGGGGGCAATTGGAGATACGCAGTATTTT
>TRBD1|-|TRBV4-3|TRBJ1-4
CASSQALGQGATNEKLFF
TGCGCCAGCAGCCAAGCTTTGGGACAGGGAGCAACTAATGAAAAACTGTTTTTT
>-|many|TRBV20-1|TRBJ1-2
CSARDPQGRYTF
TGCAGTGCTAGAGATCCCCAGGGTCGCTACACCTTC
>-|-|TRBV7-2|TRBJ1-2
CASSPGGRGGHGYTF
TGTGCCAGCAGCCCCGGAGGTCGCGGGGGACATGGCTACACCTTC
>TRBD1|few|TRBV6-5|TRBJ1-5
CASSFVQGENQPQHF
TGTGCCAGCAGTTTCGTACAGGGGGAAAATCAGCCCCAGCATTTT
>TRBD1|-|TRBV5-1|TRBJ1-1
CASSGTVTMNTEAFF
TGCGCCAGCAGCGGGACAGTGACCATGAACACTGAAGCTTTCTTT
>TRBD2|-|TRBV15|TRBJ2-7
CATSRGGLAGGPGQYF
TGTGCCACCAGCAGAGGCGGGCTAGCGGGAGGGCCCGGGCAGTACTTC
>-|-|TRBV27|TRBJ1-5
CASSLSYNQPQHF
TGTGCCAGCAGTTTATCGTACAATCAGCCCCAGCATTTT
>TRBD1|few|TRBV6-6|TRBJ2-3
CASSAGTGSTDTQYF
TGTGCCAGCAGTGCCGGGACAGGTAGCACAGATACGCAGTATTTT
>-|few|TRBV4-2|TRBJ2-7
CASSHGYSYSEQYF
TGTGCCAGCAGCCATGGGTATTCCTACAGCGAGCAGTACTTC
>TRBD2|few|TRBV11-3|TRBJ2-1
CASSLDVSGRAYEQFF
TGTGCCAGCAGCTTAGATGTCAGCGGGAGGGCCTATGAGCAGTTCTTC
>TRBD1|-|TRBV5-1|TRBJ2-3
CASSPGPGGTADTQYF
TGCGCCAGCAGCCCCGGACCAGGGGGCACGGCAGATACGCAGTATTTT
>-|many|TRBV29-1|TRBJ2-1
CSVEGVQGKFDEQFF
TGCAGCGTTGAAGGAGTGCAGGGAAAGTTCGATGAGCAGTTCTTC